The rows below give T cell receptor beta chains drawn from one sample of a study of blood T cell repertoires in COVID-19. Using immunoSEQ multiplex PCR, the repertoire was profiled, and TCRdb retains in-frame clones only, with some absent. The sample carries 95,000 or so clones, more than 80% recorded once. The sample comprised peripheral blood. The receptors shown here come from a human donor in a cohort sampled during active COVID-19. Both conserved end residues are part of each CDR3. Each record gives: D gene, clone size, CDR3 length, V gene, J gene, CDR3 protein, CDR3 DNA. A D gene is named only where the DNA matches it firmly. Only some rows state a clone size, as once, few, many or a class for expanded clones.

d_call: TRBD1; clone_size: few; cdr3_length: 16; v_call: TRBV5-8; j_call: TRBJ2-7; cdr3_aa: CASSLEGDRGSYEQYF; cdr3_nt: TGTGCCAGCAGCTTGGAAGGGGACAGGGGTTCCTACGAGCAGTACTTC
d_call: -; clone_size: -; cdr3_length: 14; v_call: TRBV4-1; j_call: TRBJ1-2; cdr3_aa: CASSQDRDSYGYTF; cdr3_nt: TGCGCCAGCAGCCAAGACAGGGACTCCTATGGCTACACCTTC
d_call: -; clone_size: -; cdr3_length: 17; v_call: TRBV28; j_call: TRBJ1-6; cdr3_aa: CASSPTGPGQGRSPLHF; cdr3_nt: TGTGCCAGCAGTCCGACCGGGCCGGGACAAGGAAGATCACCCCTCCACTTT
d_call: TRBD2; clone_size: -; cdr3_length: 16; v_call: TRBV9; j_call: TRBJ2-2; cdr3_aa: CASSGSGGLNTGELFF; cdr3_nt: TGTGCCAGCAGCGGAAGCGGGGGGTTGAACACCGGGGAGCTGTTTTTT
d_call: TRBD2; clone_size: once; cdr3_length: 15; v_call: TRBV19; j_call: TRBJ2-7; cdr3_aa: CASSLAGGVSYEQYF; cdr3_nt: TGTGCCAGTAGTTTAGCGGGGGGCGTCTCCTACGAGCAGTACTTC
d_call: -; clone_size: -; cdr3_length: 14; v_call: TRBV4-1; j_call: TRBJ2-7; cdr3_aa: CASSDGQPFDEQYF; cdr3_nt: TGCGCCAGCAGCGACGGACAGCCATTCGACGAGCAGTACTTC
d_call: TRBD1; clone_size: -; cdr3_length: 15; v_call: TRBV7-6; j_call: TRBJ1-5; cdr3_aa: CASSRGTASNQPQHF; cdr3_nt: TGTGCCAGCAGCAGGGGGACAGCTAGCAATCAGCCCCAGCATTTT
d_call: -; clone_size: few; cdr3_length: 17; v_call: TRBV5-6; j_call: TRBJ1-2; cdr3_aa: CASNGGGARGSVYGYTF; cdr3_nt: TGTGCCAGCAACGGTGGGGGGGCCCGTGGGTCGGTCTATGGCTACACCTTC
d_call: -; clone_size: -; cdr3_length: 13; v_call: TRBV3-1/TRBV3-2; j_call: TRBJ1-1; cdr3_aa: CASSQAGGLGAFF; cdr3_nt: TGTGCCAGCAGCCAGGCGGGAGGCCTCGGGGCTTTCTTT
d_call: TRBD2; clone_size: once; cdr3_length: 18; v_call: TRBV5-4; j_call: TRBJ2-7; cdr3_aa: CASSLLIGTSGPPYEQYF; cdr3_nt: TGTGCCAGCAGCTTGCTTATTGGGACTAGCGGGCCCCCCTACGAGCAGTACTTC
d_call: -; clone_size: once; cdr3_length: 15; v_call: TRBV19; j_call: TRBJ1-4; cdr3_aa: CASRGGGAFGEKLFF; cdr3_nt: TGTGCCAGCCGCGGAGGGGGGGCGTTTGGTGAAAAACTGTTTTTT
d_call: -; clone_size: -; cdr3_length: 14; v_call: TRBV4-2; j_call: TRBJ2-2; cdr3_aa: CASSQDLGAGELFF; cdr3_nt: TGTGCCAGCAGCCAAGATCTAGGGGCCGGGGAGCTGTTTTTT
d_call: TRBD1; clone_size: -; cdr3_length: 18; v_call: TRBV7-9; j_call: TRBJ1-2; cdr3_aa: CASSLTGTGLSSNYGYTF; cdr3_nt: TGTGCCAGCAGCTTAACCGGGACAGGGCTTTCCTCTAACTATGGCTACACCTTC
d_call: -; clone_size: -; cdr3_length: 16; v_call: TRBV5-1; j_call: TRBJ2-2; cdr3_aa: CASSLAGGRVTGELFF; cdr3_nt: TGCGCCAGCAGCTTGGCCGGGGGGCGAGTCACCGGGGAGCTGTTTTTT
d_call: -; clone_size: once; cdr3_length: 15; v_call: TRBV6-4; j_call: TRBJ2-1; cdr3_aa: CASSDGGRDWDEQFF; cdr3_nt: TGTGCCAGCAGTGACGGGGGGAGAGATTGGGATGAGCAGTTCTTC
d_call: TRBD1; clone_size: -; cdr3_length: 18; v_call: TRBV10-2; j_call: TRBJ2-1; cdr3_aa: CASTEGTGGASSYNEQFF; cdr3_nt: TGCGCCAGCACCGAAGGGACAGGGGGCGCGAGCTCCTACAATGAGCAGTTCTTC
d_call: TRBD1; clone_size: few; cdr3_length: 13; v_call: TRBV6-5; j_call: TRBJ2-3; cdr3_aa: CASRRQGSDTQYF; cdr3_nt: TGTGCCAGCAGACGACAGGGTTCGGATACGCAGTATTTT
d_call: -; clone_size: once; cdr3_length: 13; v_call: TRBV27; j_call: TRBJ1-2; cdr3_aa: CASRAFGSYGYTF; cdr3_nt: TGTGCCAGCAGGGCCTTTGGGAGCTATGGCTACACCTTC
d_call: -; clone_size: -; cdr3_length: 13; v_call: TRBV5-6; j_call: TRBJ1-4; cdr3_aa: CASSFGGGEKLFF; cdr3_nt: TGTGCCAGCAGCTTCGGGGGAGGTGAAAAACTGTTTTTT
d_call: -; clone_size: -; cdr3_length: 13; v_call: TRBV3-1/TRBV3-2; j_call: TRBJ1-4; cdr3_aa: CASSPRANEKLFF; cdr3_nt: TGTGCCAGCAGCCCACGAGCCAATGAAAAACTGTTTTTT
d_call: -; clone_size: -; cdr3_length: 14; v_call: TRBV21-1; j_call: TRBJ2-5; cdr3_aa: CASSVQGDQETQYF; cdr3_nt: TGTGCCAGCAGCGTCCAGGGGGACCAAGAGACCCAGTACTTC
d_call: -; clone_size: -; cdr3_length: 15; v_call: TRBV7-3; j_call: TRBJ1-4; cdr3_aa: CASSLTAATNEKLFF; cdr3_nt: TGTGCCAGCAGCTTAACGGCAGCAACTAATGAAAAACTGTTTTTT
d_call: TRBD2; clone_size: once; cdr3_length: 12; v_call: TRBV7-7; j_call: TRBJ2-1; cdr3_aa: CASSPRGGEQFF; cdr3_nt: TGTGCTAGCAGCCCCCGCGGGGGTGAGCAGTTCTTC
d_call: TRBD2; clone_size: -; cdr3_length: 15; v_call: TRBV19; j_call: TRBJ2-2; cdr3_aa: CASSESGGFTGELFF; cdr3_nt: TGTGCCAGTAGTGAAAGCGGGGGGTTCACCGGGGAGCTGTTTTTT
d_call: -; clone_size: -; cdr3_length: 17; v_call: TRBV5-1; j_call: TRBJ1-4; cdr3_aa: CASSLYGGIATNEKLFF; cdr3_nt: TGCGCCAGCAGCTTGTACGGTGGTATTGCAACTAATGAAAAACTGTTTTTT
d_call: TRBD2; clone_size: -; cdr3_length: 16; v_call: TRBV19; j_call: TRBJ2-3; cdr3_aa: CASSILPSGITDTQYF; cdr3_nt: TGTGCCAGTAGTATACTCCCTAGCGGGATCACAGATACGCAGTATTTT
d_call: TRBD2; clone_size: once; cdr3_length: 18; v_call: TRBV30; j_call: TRBJ2-2; cdr3_aa: CAWTHGVAGDLGIGELFF; cdr3_nt: TGTGCCTGGACCCACGGGGTAGCGGGAGACCTAGGTATCGGGGAGCTGTTTTTT
d_call: -; clone_size: -; cdr3_length: 15; v_call: TRBV5-1; j_call: TRBJ1-1; cdr3_aa: CASSIAGDLNTEAFF; cdr3_nt: TGCGCCAGCAGCATAGCAGGGGATCTGAACACTGAAGCTTTCTTT
d_call: TRBD1; clone_size: once; cdr3_length: 14; v_call: TRBV6-5; j_call: TRBJ2-7; cdr3_aa: CASRPSTGDYEQYF; cdr3_nt: TGTGCCAGCAGACCCAGTACAGGGGACTACGAGCAGTACTTC
d_call: -; clone_size: -; cdr3_length: 14; v_call: TRBV7-2; j_call: TRBJ2-5; cdr3_aa: CASSTGSHKETQYF; cdr3_nt: TGTGCCAGCAGCACCGGGTCGCATAAAGAGACCCAGTACTTC
d_call: -; clone_size: -; cdr3_length: 13; v_call: TRBV3-1/TRBV3-2; j_call: TRBJ2-7; cdr3_aa: CASSQGRRGEQYF; cdr3_nt: TGTGCCAGCAGCCAAGGGCGTAGAGGCGAGCAGTACTTC
d_call: TRBD1; clone_size: -; cdr3_length: 15; v_call: TRBV18; j_call: TRBJ1-2; cdr3_aa: CASSQDRGLEGGYTF; cdr3_nt: TGTGCCAGCTCACAGGACAGGGGGCTGGAAGGTGGCTACACCTTC
d_call: -; clone_size: few; cdr3_length: 16; v_call: TRBV5-1; j_call: TRBJ1-6; cdr3_aa: CASSLDPGDYNSPLHF; cdr3_nt: TGCGCCAGCAGCTTGGATCCAGGGGACTATAATTCACCCCTCCACTTT
d_call: TRBD1; clone_size: -; cdr3_length: 15; v_call: TRBV6-6; j_call: TRBJ1-6; cdr3_aa: CASSSLGQGYSPLHF; cdr3_nt: TGTGCCAGCAGTTCTTTAGGACAGGGGTATTCACCCCTCCACTTT
d_call: -; clone_size: -; cdr3_length: 16; v_call: TRBV28; j_call: TRBJ2-2; cdr3_aa: CASSLRTTWNTGELFF; cdr3_nt: TGTGCCAGCAGCCTGAGGACTACCTGGAACACCGGGGAGCTGTTTTTT
d_call: -; clone_size: -; cdr3_length: 17; v_call: TRBV7-2; j_call: TRBJ2-1; cdr3_aa: CASSLVQGPGIANEQFF; cdr3_nt: TGTGCCAGCAGCTTAGTACAAGGGCCGGGAATAGCAAATGAGCAGTTCTTC
d_call: TRBD2; clone_size: -; cdr3_length: 15; v_call: TRBV29-1; j_call: TRBJ2-3; cdr3_aa: CSTQGGTSGTDTQYF; cdr3_nt: TGCAGCACGCAAGGCGGGACTAGCGGCACAGATACGCAGTATTTT
d_call: -; clone_size: -; cdr3_length: 14; v_call: TRBV5-4; j_call: TRBJ2-2; cdr3_aa: CASSPGANTGELFF; cdr3_nt: TGTGCCAGCAGCCCAGGTGCGAACACCGGGGAGCTGTTTTTT
d_call: TRBD2; clone_size: -; cdr3_length: 14; v_call: TRBV19; j_call: TRBJ2-7; cdr3_aa: CASSTAGGPREQYF; cdr3_nt: TGTGCCAGTAGTACGGCGGGAGGGCCTCGCGAGCAGTACTTC
d_call: -; clone_size: few; cdr3_length: 16; v_call: TRBV19; j_call: TRBJ1-1; cdr3_aa: CASSMSRGTMNTEAFF; cdr3_nt: TGTGCCAGTAGTATGAGTAGGGGCACCATGAACACTGAAGCTTTCTTT
d_call: -; clone_size: once; cdr3_length: 15; v_call: TRBV5-1; j_call: TRBJ2-1; cdr3_aa: CASSIEMSSYNEQFF; cdr3_nt: TGCGCCAGCAGCATCGAAATGAGCTCCTACAATGAGCAGTTCTTC
d_call: TRBD2; clone_size: -; cdr3_length: 17; v_call: TRBV4-2; j_call: TRBJ2-2; cdr3_aa: CASSQDLAGGNTGELFF; cdr3_nt: TGTGCCAGCAGCCAAGATCTAGCGGGAGGGAACACCGGGGAGCTGTTTTTT
d_call: TRBD1; clone_size: -; cdr3_length: 14; v_call: TRBV6-5; j_call: TRBJ2-5; cdr3_aa: CASSYFTGDETQYF; cdr3_nt: TGTGCCAGCAGTTACTTTACAGGGGATGAGACCCAGTACTTC
d_call: -; clone_size: few; cdr3_length: 12; v_call: TRBV6-1; j_call: TRBJ1-1; cdr3_aa: CASSDASLRTFF; cdr3_nt: TGTGCCAGCAGTGATGCGTCCCTTAGAACTTTCTTT
d_call: TRBD1; clone_size: -; cdr3_length: 13; v_call: TRBV12-3/TRBV12-4; j_call: TRBJ1-1; cdr3_aa: CASSFLGQDEAFF; cdr3_nt: TGTGCCAGCAGTTTCCTGGGACAGGATGAAGCTTTCTTT
d_call: TRBD2; clone_size: -; cdr3_length: 18; v_call: TRBV3-1/TRBV3-2; j_call: TRBJ2-5; cdr3_aa: CASSQESSGRGGWKTQYF; cdr3_nt: TGTGCCAGCAGCCAAGAGTCTAGCGGGAGAGGAGGGTGGAAGACCCAGTACTTC
d_call: -; clone_size: -; cdr3_length: 15; v_call: TRBV6-2/TRBV6-3; j_call: TRBJ1-1; cdr3_aa: CASSSGGGMNTEAFF; cdr3_nt: TGTGCCAGCAGTTCCGGTGGGGGCATGAACACTGAAGCTTTCTTT